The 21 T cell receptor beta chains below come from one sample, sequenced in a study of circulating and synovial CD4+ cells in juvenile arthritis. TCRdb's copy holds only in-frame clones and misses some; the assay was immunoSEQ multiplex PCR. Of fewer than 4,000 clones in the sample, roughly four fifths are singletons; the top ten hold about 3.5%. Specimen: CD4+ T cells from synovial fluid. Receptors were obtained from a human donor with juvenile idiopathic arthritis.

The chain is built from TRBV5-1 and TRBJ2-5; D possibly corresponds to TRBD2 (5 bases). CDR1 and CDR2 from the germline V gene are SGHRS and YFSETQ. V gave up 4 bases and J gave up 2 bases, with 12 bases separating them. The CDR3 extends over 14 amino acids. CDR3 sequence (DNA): TGCGCCAGCAGCGATACTAGAGTACAAGAGACCCAGTACTTC. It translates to CASSDTRVQETQYF.

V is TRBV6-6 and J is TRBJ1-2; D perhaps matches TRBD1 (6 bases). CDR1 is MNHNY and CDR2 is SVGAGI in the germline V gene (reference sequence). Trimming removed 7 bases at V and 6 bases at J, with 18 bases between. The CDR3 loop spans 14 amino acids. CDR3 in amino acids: CASTPAGVLNGYTF. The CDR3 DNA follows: TGTGCCAGCACACCAGCAGGGGTCTTAAATGGCTACACCTTC.

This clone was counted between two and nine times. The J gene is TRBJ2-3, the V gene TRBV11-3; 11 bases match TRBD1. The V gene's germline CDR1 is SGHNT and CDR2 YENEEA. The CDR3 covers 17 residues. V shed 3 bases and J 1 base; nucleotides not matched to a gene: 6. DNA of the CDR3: TGTGCCAGCAGCTTCACCGGGACAGGGGGAGGCACAGATACGCAGTATTTT. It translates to CASSFTGTGGGTDTQYF.

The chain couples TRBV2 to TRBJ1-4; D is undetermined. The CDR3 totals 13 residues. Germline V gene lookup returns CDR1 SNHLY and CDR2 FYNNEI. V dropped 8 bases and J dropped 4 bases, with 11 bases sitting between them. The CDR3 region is CASSDGLNEKLFF. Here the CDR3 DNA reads TGTGCCAGCTCCGACGGACTTAATGAAAAACTGTTTTTT. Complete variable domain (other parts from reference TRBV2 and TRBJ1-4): EPEVTQTPSHQVTQMGQEVILRCVPISNHLYFYWYRQILGQKVEFLVSFYNNEISEKSEIFDDQFSVERPDGSNFTLKIRSTKLEDSAMYFCASSDGLNEKLFFGSGTQLSVL.

CDR3 amino acids: CASGTGEETQYF. The CDR3 DNA reads TGTGCCAGTGGGACAGGGGAAGAGACCCAGTACTTC. The V and J genes are TRBV19 and TRBJ2-5; 10 bases fit TRBD1. CDR1 is LNHDA, CDR2 SQIVND, per germline (reference sequence). Trimming cost V 8 bases and J 3 bases; bases outside gene matches: 0. The CDR3 sequence is 12 residues long.

CDR3 bases: TGTGCCAGCAGCTTGGTGCTAGCGGGGGAAGGGGAGCAGTTCTTC. Translated: CASSLVLAGEGEQFF. V usage is TRBV5-8 and J usage is TRBJ2-1; 10 nucleotides match TRBD2. The germline V gene encodes CDR1 SGHTS and CDR2 YDEGEE. The CDR3 covers 15 residues. J gave up 10 bases and V 0 bases, and 7 bases lay outside the gene matches.

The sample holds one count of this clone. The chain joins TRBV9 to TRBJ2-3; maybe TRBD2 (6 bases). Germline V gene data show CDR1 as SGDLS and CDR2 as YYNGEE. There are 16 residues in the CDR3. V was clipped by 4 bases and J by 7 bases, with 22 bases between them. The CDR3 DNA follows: TGTGCCAGCAGCCCCGATCGAGCTGGAGGGCACAATACGCAGTATTTT. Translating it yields CASSPDRAGGHNTQYF. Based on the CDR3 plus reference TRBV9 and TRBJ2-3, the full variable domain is DSGVTQTPKHLITATGQRVTLRCSPRSGDLSVYWYQQSLDQGLQFLIQYYNGEERAKGNILERFSAQQFPDLHSELNLSSLELGDSALYFCASSPDRAGGHNTQYFGPGTRLTVL.

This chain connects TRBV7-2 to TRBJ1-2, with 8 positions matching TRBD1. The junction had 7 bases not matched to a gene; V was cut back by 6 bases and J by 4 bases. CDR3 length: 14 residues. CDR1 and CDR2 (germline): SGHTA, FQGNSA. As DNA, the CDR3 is TGTGCCAGCAGTTCCGACAGGGGCCCCTATGGCTACACCTTC. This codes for CASSSDRGPYGYTF.

CDR3 region: CASSLKGQGSTDTQYF. The CDR3 nucleotides are TGCGCCAGCAGCTTGAAAGGACAGGGGAGCACAGATACGCAGTATTTT. The chain employs TRBV5-1 and TRBJ2-3, with 9 bases that match TRBD1. Germline-derived CDR1 and CDR2 are SGHRS and YFSETQ. The CDR3 is made up of 16 amino acids. V lost 1 base to trimming and J lost 0 bases; unmatched junction nucleotides: 3.

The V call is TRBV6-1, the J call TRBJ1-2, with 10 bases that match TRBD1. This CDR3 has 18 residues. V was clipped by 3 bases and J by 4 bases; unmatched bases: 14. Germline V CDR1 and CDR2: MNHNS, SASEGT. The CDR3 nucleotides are TGTGCCAGCAGTGAGTCAAATGCCGACAGGGGGCGAGGCTATGGCTACACCTTC. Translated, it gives CASSESNADRGRGYGYTF.

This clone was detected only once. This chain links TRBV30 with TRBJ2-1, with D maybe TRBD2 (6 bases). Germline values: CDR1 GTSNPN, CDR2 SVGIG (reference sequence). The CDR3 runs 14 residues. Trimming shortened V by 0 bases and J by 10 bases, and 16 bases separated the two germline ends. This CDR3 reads CAWSVSPLAHEQFF. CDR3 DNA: TGTGCCTGGAGTGTCAGTCCACTAGCCCACGAGCAGTTCTTC.

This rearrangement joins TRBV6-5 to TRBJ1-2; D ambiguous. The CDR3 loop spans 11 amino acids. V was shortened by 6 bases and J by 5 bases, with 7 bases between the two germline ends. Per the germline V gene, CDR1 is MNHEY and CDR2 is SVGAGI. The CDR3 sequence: CASRDTYGYTF. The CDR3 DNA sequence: TGTGCCAGCAGAGACACGTATGGCTACACCTTC.

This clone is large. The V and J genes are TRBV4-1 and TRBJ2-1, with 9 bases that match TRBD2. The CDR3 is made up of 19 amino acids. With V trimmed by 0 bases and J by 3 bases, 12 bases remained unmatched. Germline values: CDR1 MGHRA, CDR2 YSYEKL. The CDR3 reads CASSQDKGLADISYNEQFF. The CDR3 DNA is TGCGCCAGCAGCCAAGATAAGGGACTAGCCGACATCAGCTACAATGAGCAGTTCTTC.

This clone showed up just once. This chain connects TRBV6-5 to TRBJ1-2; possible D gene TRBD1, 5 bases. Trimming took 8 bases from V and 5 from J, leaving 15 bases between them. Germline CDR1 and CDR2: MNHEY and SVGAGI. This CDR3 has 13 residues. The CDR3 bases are TGTGCCAGCCACTGGGGGGTCGGTTATGGCTACACCTTC. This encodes CASHWGVGYGYTF.

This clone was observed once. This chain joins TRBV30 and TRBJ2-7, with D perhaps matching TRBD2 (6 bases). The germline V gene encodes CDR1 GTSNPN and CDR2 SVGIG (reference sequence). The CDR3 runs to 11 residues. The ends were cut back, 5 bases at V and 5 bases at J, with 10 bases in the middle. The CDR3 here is CAWGGWHEQYF. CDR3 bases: TGTGCCTGGGGAGGGTGGCACGAGCAGTACTTC.

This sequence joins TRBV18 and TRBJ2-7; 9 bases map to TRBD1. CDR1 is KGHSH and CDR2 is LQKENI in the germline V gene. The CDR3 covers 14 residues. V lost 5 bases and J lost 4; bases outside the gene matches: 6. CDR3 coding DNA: TGTGCCAGCTCATCGGGACAGGGCTCATACGAGCAGTACTTC. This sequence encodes CASSSGQGSYEQYF.

The CDR3 loop is CASARELKEDYGYTF. CDR3 nucleotides: TGTGCCAGCGCCCGGGAGTTGAAAGAGGACTATGGCTACACCTTC. This chain uses TRBV4-2 with TRBJ1-2; D gene ambiguous. The CDR3 sequence is 15 residues long. Between the trimmed V and J ends, which lost 8 bases and 3 bases, there was a span of 19 bases. CDR1 and CDR2 (germline): LGHNA, YNFKEQ.

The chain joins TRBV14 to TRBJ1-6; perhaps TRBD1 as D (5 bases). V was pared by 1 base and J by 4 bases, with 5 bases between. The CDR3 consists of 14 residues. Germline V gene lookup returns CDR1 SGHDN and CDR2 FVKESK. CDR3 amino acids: CASSQGQYNSPLHF. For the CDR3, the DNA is TGTGCCAGCAGCCAAGGACAGTATAATTCACCCCTCCACTTT.

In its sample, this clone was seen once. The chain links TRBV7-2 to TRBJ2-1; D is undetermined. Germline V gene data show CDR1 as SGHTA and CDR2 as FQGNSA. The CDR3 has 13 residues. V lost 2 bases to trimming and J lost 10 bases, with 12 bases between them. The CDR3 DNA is TGTGCCAGCAGCTTATATACGGGTCTGGAGCAGTTCTTC. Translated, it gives CASSLYTGLEQFF.

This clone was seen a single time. The CDR3 DNA is TGCGCCAGCAGCTCGGGACAGAGGGATTCACCCCTCCACTTT. Translating it yields CASSSGQRDSPLHF. This sequence joins TRBV5-1 and TRBJ1-6; 7 bases match TRBD1. The germline gives CDR1 SGHRS, CDR2 YFSETQ. The V segment lost 3 bases and the J segment 8 bases; nucleotides outside the gene matches: 5. This CDR3 region has 14 residues.

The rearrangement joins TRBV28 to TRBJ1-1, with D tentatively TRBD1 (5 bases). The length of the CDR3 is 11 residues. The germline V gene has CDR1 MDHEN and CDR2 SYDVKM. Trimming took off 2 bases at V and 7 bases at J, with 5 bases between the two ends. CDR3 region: CASSLRGEAFF. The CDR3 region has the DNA TGTGCCAGCAGTTTAAGGGGTGAAGCTTTCTTT.